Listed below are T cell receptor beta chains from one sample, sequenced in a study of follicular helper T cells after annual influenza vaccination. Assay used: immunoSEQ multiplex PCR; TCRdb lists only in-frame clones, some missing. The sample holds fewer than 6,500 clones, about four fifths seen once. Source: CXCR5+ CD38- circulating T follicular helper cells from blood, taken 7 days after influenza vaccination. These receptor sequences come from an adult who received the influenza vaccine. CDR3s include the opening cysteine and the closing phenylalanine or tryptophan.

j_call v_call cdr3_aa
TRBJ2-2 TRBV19 CASSVGMVGELFF
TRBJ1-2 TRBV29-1 CSVDLSGANYGYTF
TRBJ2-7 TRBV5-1 CASSLVPGLAGEQYF
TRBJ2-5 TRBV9 CASSVGDRRAETQYF
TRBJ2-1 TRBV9 CASSVQGALYNEQFF
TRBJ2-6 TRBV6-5 CASLTVLTF
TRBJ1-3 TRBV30 CAWSISKVSGNTIYF
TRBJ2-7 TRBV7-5 CASTLSQGCNEQYF
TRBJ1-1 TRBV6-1 CASSGGRAPRTEAFF
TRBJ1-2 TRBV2 CASGVLGGYTF
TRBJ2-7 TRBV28 CASSLEHGREQYF
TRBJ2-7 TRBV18 CASSQREDYEQYF
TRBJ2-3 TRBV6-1 CASSESGGSMNTQYF
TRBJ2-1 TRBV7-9 CASSLGGSSWSSYNEQFF
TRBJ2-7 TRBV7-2 CASSPRRDSEQYF
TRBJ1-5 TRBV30 CAWSDKSPPDRGRQPQHF
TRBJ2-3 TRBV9 CASSVGTSGFAPTQYF
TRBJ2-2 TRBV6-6 CASSRTDNTGELFF
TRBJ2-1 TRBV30 CAWSVRGFLSEQFF
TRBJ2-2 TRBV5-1 CASGVSGGTNTGELFF
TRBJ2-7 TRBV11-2 CASSYGEEQYF
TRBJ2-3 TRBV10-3 CAISRGASDTQYF
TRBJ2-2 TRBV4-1 CASSARPGGVGELFF
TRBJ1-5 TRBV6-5 CASSLRFNQPQHF
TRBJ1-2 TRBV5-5 CASSFWDTPNYGYTF
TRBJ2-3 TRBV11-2 CASSASGKDTQYF
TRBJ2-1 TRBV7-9 CASSLLRDHDYNEQFF
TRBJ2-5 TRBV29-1 CSGATGVGETQYF